The rows below give T cell receptor beta chains drawn from one sample of a study of cytomegalovirus exposure and HLA in healthy donors. Assay: immunoSEQ multiplex PCR; the TCRdb copy retains only in-frame clones and omits some. The sample contains 90,000 to 110,000 clones, around 81% of which appear only once. Sequencing used PBMCs. The receptors here all came from a woman in her twenties or thirties in good health and CMV-seronegative. Each CDR3 is given without its conserved first and last residue.

V gene: TRBV7-8
J gene: TRBJ2-2
CDR3 protein: ASNLQGGDTGELF

V gene: TRBV4-1
J gene: -
CDR3 protein: ASSQASGRAREQY

V gene: TRBV2
J gene: TRBJ1-1
CDR3 protein: ASSEWAEAF

V gene: TRBV2
J gene: TRBJ2-1
CDR3 protein: ASSPITSGRANEQF

V gene: TRBV6-1
J gene: -
CDR3 protein: ASSEGTSYEQY

V gene: TRBV14
J gene: TRBJ1-4
CDR3 protein: ASSQALGQGTGLF

V gene: TRBV29-1
J gene: TRBJ2-3
CDR3 protein: SVELSADTQY

V gene: TRBV2
J gene: TRBJ1-2
CDR3 protein: ASSLTNFNGYT

V gene: TRBV30
J gene: TRBJ1-6
CDR3 protein: AWSAWQGTNSPLH

V gene: TRBV7-9
J gene: TRBJ2-5
CDR3 protein: ASSLPGLAEPKGETQY

V gene: TRBV28
J gene: TRBJ1-3
CDR3 protein: ATGSRRGASGNTIY

V gene: TRBV9
J gene: TRBJ2-1
CDR3 protein: ASSLADAGNFNEQF

V gene: TRBV6-1
J gene: TRBJ1-4
CDR3 protein: VSSEGARGWVEKLF

V gene: TRBV28
J gene: TRBJ2-3
CDR3 protein: AARDFDTDTQY

V gene: TRBV5-1
J gene: TRBJ2-7
CDR3 protein: ASSPRGQHYEQY

V gene: TRBV9
J gene: TRBJ2-7
CDR3 protein: ASSADTSGQGATYEQY

V gene: TRBV6-1
J gene: TRBJ2-2
CDR3 protein: ASSPPAGELF

V gene: TRBV7-9
J gene: TRBJ2-3
CDR3 protein: ASSLSSSTDTQY

V gene: TRBV9
J gene: TRBJ1-2
CDR3 protein: ASSVPASGGYT

V gene: TRBV7-9
J gene: -
CDR3 protein: ASSTAGSYEQY

V gene: TRBV19
J gene: TRBJ2-1
CDR3 protein: ASKGSGRKSYNEQF

V gene: TRBV10-2
J gene: TRBJ2-5
CDR3 protein: ASSEYSQETQY

V gene: TRBV21-1
J gene: TRBJ2-1
CDR3 protein: SPALAGGQAIRYNEQF

V gene: TRBV5-4
J gene: TRBJ1-4
CDR3 protein: ASSSPDRGGGKLF

V gene: TRBV7-8
J gene: TRBJ1-1
CDR3 protein: ASSLGGGFMNTEAF

V gene: TRBV2
J gene: TRBJ1-1
CDR3 protein: ASSEPGTGEGSTEAF

V gene: TRBV7-9
J gene: TRBJ2-3
CDR3 protein: ASSLLGGQYTDTQY

V gene: TRBV6-5
J gene: TRBJ2-1
CDR3 protein: ASSYETSGTYNEQF

V gene: TRBV7-9
J gene: TRBJ2-5
CDR3 protein: ASSLTRGEETQY

V gene: TRBV10-1
J gene: TRBJ2-2
CDR3 protein: ASRRGVNTGELF

V gene: TRBV5-1
J gene: TRBJ2-3
CDR3 protein: ASRSAGNTDTQY

V gene: TRBV6-5
J gene: TRBJ1-1
CDR3 protein: ASSADRMNTEAF

V gene: TRBV7-2
J gene: TRBJ1-3
CDR3 protein: ASSLGGQVGNTIY

V gene: TRBV15
J gene: TRBJ2-2
CDR3 protein: ATSRGRIGNTGELF

V gene: TRBV7-7
J gene: TRBJ2-5
CDR3 protein: ASSLSGTGGQETQY

V gene: TRBV18
J gene: TRBJ2-7
CDR3 protein: ASSPYAGRLPYEQY

V gene: TRBV7-2
J gene: TRBJ2-2
CDR3 protein: ASSPLAGGLPKELF

V gene: TRBV10-3
J gene: TRBJ1-1
CDR3 protein: AISESISQGARNTEAF

V gene: TRBV2
J gene: TRBJ1-5
CDR3 protein: ASSSGTGGQPQH

V gene: TRBV4-1
J gene: TRBJ2-1
CDR3 protein: ASSQGKGLAGDEQF

V gene: TRBV7-2
J gene: TRBJ2-1
CDR3 protein: ASSLVLANEQF

V gene: TRBV5-1
J gene: TRBJ2-7
CDR3 protein: ASSLAGRGNYEQY

V gene: TRBV19
J gene: TRBJ1-2
CDR3 protein: ASTESQQGAGYT

V gene: TRBV11-2
J gene: TRBJ1-2
CDR3 protein: ASSLNGDRGTYGYT

V gene: TRBV2
J gene: TRBJ1-5
CDR3 protein: ASRATTGTPLNQPQH

V gene: TRBV4-1
J gene: TRBJ2-1
CDR3 protein: ASSPYSGLANEQF

V gene: TRBV7-2
J gene: TRBJ2-1
CDR3 protein: ASSLTSGSHPEQF

V gene: TRBV30
J gene: TRBJ2-7
CDR3 protein: AWSKDRGREQY

V gene: TRBV7-8
J gene: TRBJ2-1
CDR3 protein: ASSPKPSGGYNEQF

V gene: TRBV19
J gene: TRBJ1-5
CDR3 protein: ASSDRARQPQH

V gene: TRBV4-3
J gene: TRBJ2-7
CDR3 protein: ASSQAVFAPY

V gene: TRBV11-2
J gene: TRBJ1-2
CDR3 protein: ASSGIDRAYGYT

V gene: TRBV10-3
J gene: TRBJ2-7
CDR3 protein: AIQGAGGSYEQY

V gene: TRBV5-4
J gene: TRBJ1-6
CDR3 protein: ASSNDAGYNSPLH

V gene: TRBV18
J gene: TRBJ2-7
CDR3 protein: ASSPSSYEQY

V gene: TRBV4-1
J gene: TRBJ2-6
CDR3 protein: ASSQGNGGPGGANVLT

V gene: TRBV5-1
J gene: TRBJ1-1
CDR3 protein: ASSLDQTGVTEAF

V gene: TRBV18
J gene: -
CDR3 protein: ASSPTRTGVGYEQY

V gene: TRBV27
J gene: TRBJ2-1
CDR3 protein: ASSLLADNEQF

V gene: TRBV5-6
J gene: TRBJ1-2
CDR3 protein: ASSWERLTGVGGYT